This entry concerns a single TCR beta chain. The target antigen is unknown. Investigators reverse transcribed all isolated RNA, so they sequenced expressed TCRB transcripts. Naive, central memory and regulatory T cell samples came to a mean of roughly 4 million reads. Clones were sequenced by immunoSEQ multiplex PCR, and TCRdb holds only the in-frame ones, with some missing. The data hold around 500,000 clones, with around 28% observed a single time. The data stem from a study of beta chain features in type 1 diabetes. Findings and limits, study-wide: cDNA sequencing could over-represent cells with high TCR expression. Amplification by PCR could prefer shorter templates, with the same effect in patients and controls.

The source material was naive CD4+ T cells from blood. The clonotype originates from a man between 18 and 29 years old in good health.

The CDR3 coding sequence is TGCAGCGTCGGACAGGTGGGCGAGCAGTACTTC. It translates to CSVGQVGEQYF. The chain links TRBV29-1 to TRBJ2-5; 7 nucleotides match TRBD1. With the DNA end fitting TRBJ2-7 better, the J assignment may be wrong. The CDR3 consists of 11 residues. In germline, CDR1 is SQVTM, CDR2 ANQGSEA.